The 29 T cell receptor beta chains given below trace back to one sample, sequenced in a study of molecular identifiers for immune sequencing clone quantification. MiXCR, run by TCRdb on the PCR reads, gives a single entry per CDR3 protein. The data contain hundreds of thousands of distinct CDR3 sequences, about 25% of them singletons. Sequenced material: naive CD8+ T cells from blood, with Jurkat cell RNA spiked in. Indicated subset: FACS-sorted CD8+CD4-CCR7+CD45RA+ naive T cells. These receptors all stem from a human donor in good health. Some libraries in this study had Jurkat cell RNA spiked in.

DNA for the CDR3: TGCGCCAGCAGCCAAGGCCTAGCGGGAGCGAGCAGTGAGCAGTTCTTC. Its protein product is CASSQGLAGASSEQFF. This chain links TRBV4-3 with TRBJ2-1; 10 bases are a match to TRBD2. With V trimmed by 1 base and J by 9 bases, 9 bases remained unmatched. The V gene's germline CDR1 is LGHNA and CDR2 YSLEER. This CDR3 region has 16 residues.

V and J are TRBV12-3 or TRBV12-4 and TRBJ2-1, with 8 bases that match TRBD2. V trimming: 3 bases; J trimming: 2 bases; junction bases outside the gene matches: 3. The CDR3 has 15 amino acids. CDR3 residues: CASSFGGEAYNEQFF. The CDR3 DNA reads TGTGCCAGCAGTTTCGGGGGGGAGGCCTACAATGAGCAGTTCTTC.

Turning to this clonotype: The CDR3 does not end in the conserved phenylalanine or tryptophan, so this is likely a read error. The chain joins TRBV4-3 to TRBJ1-3, with unresolved D. Trimming left V 0 bases short and J 3 bases short, with 12 bases between. Germline V gene lookup returns CDR1 LGHNA and CDR2 YSLEER. The CDR3 is 16 residues long. CDR3 nucleotides: TGCGCCAGCAGCCAAGATTTCGGGTTTAATGGAAACACCATATATTAT. It yields the protein CASSQDFGFNGNTIYY.

This chain connects TRBV2 to TRBJ2-7; perhaps TRBD1 as D (5 bases). The CDR3 contains 12 residues. Trimming pared 8 bases from V and 2 bases from J, leaving 10 bases between. Germline values: CDR1 SNHLY, CDR2 FYNNEI. This CDR3 reads CASSCRAYEQYF. The CDR3 coding sequence is TGTGCCAGCTCGTGCAGGGCCTACGAGCAGTACTTC. Variable domain in full (rest from reference TRBV2 and TRBJ2-7): EPEVTQTPSHQVTQMGQEVILRCVPISNHLYFYWYRQILGQKVEFLVSFYNNEISEKSEIFDDQFSVERPDGSNFTLKIRSTKLEDSAMYFCASSCRAYEQYFGPGTRLTVT.

This clonotype has at least ten counts. V and J are TRBV25-1 and TRBJ2-5; tentative D call: TRBD2 (6 bases). The length of the CDR3 is 15 residues. V shed 1 base and J shed 5 bases, with 14 bases lying between them. Germline CDR1 MGHDK, CDR2 SYGVNS. CDR3 region: CASSESTSPTETQYF. Here the CDR3 DNA reads TGTGCCAGCAGTGAATCAACTAGCCCCACGGAGACCCAGTACTTC.

V usage is TRBV13 and J usage is TRBJ1-3, with D hard to call. The germline V gene encodes CDR1 PRHDT and CDR2 FYEKMQ (reference sequence). V lost 5 bases and J 0 bases, leaving 14 bases between the germline ends. This CDR3 region has 16 residues. CDR3 sequence reads: CASSELNDVSGNTIYF. CDR3 nucleotide sequence: TGTGCCAGCAGCGAACTCAATGATGTCTCTGGAAACACCATATATTTT.

A remark on this clonotype: Possible read error: a much larger clone is one base away. CDR3 loop: CASSVDPGTSGYTGVLFF. The CDR3 coding sequence is TGTGCCAGCAGCGTAGACCCTGGGACTAGCGGATACACCGGGGTGCTGTTTTTT. The rearrangement joins TRBV9 to TRBJ2-2, with TRBD2 matching 11 bases. The CDR3 runs 18 residues. CDR1 is SGDLS, CDR2 YYNGEE, per germline.

This clonotype was observed many times. The chain recombines TRBV19 with TRBJ2-1; no definite D call. V was cut by 8 bases and J by 5 bases, with 16 bases left in between. The CDR3 extends over 14 amino acids. Germline CDR1 reads LNHDA; CDR2 reads SQIVND (reference sequence). The CDR3 coding sequence is TGTGCCAGTCAAGAGTCCCAGCATGACAATGAGCAGTTCTTC. Translated: CASQESQHDNEQFF.

This clonotype was seen a few times. A read error may produce the germline difference seen at one junction end. The chain joins TRBV6-5 to TRBJ2-1; 9 positions agree with TRBD1. Germline CDR1 MNHEY, CDR2 SVGAGI. This CDR3 is 12 amino acids long. DNA of the CDR3: TGTGCCAGCAGTGAACCGGGGACAGGGATGATCTTC. Protein product: CASSEPGTGMIF.

Regarding this clonotype: This may come from a read error, since a much larger clone is one base off. The V call is TRBV19, the J call TRBJ2-4; no definite D call. CDR1 is LNHDA, CDR2 SQIVND, per germline (reference sequence). This CDR3 contains 15 residues. The CDR3 region has the DNA TGTGCCAGTAGTATCTCAAACCCAGTCGTATCCATTCAGTGCTTC. This gives the protein CASSISNPVVSIQCF.

This clonotype was counted ten times or more. This sequence joins TRBV6-2 or TRBV6-3 and TRBJ2-3, with 8 bases identical to TRBD2. After removal of 2 bases from V and 4 bases from J, the junction contained 11 bases not matched to a gene. The CDR3 extends over 17 amino acids. Germline V gene lookup returns CDR1 MNHEY and CDR2 SVGEGT. The DNA for the CDR3 is TGTGCCAGCAGTTACCGCAAGCGGGAGATCCGTTCAGATACGCAGTATTTT. Its translation: CASSYRKREIRSDTQYF.

This clonotype was seen ten or more times. This rearrangement joins TRBV9 to TRBJ1-1; D unresolved. The CDR3 runs to 17 residues. Germline values: CDR1 SGDLS, CDR2 YYNGEE. V lost 2 bases, J lost 1 base, and 18 bases lay in between. DNA for the CDR3: TGTGCCAGCAGCGTTGGATCTGGGATTTATACGAACACTGAAGCTTTCTTT. Protein: CASSVGSGIYTNTEAFF.

This clonotype was counted ten times or more. The rearrangement joins TRBV5-8 to TRBJ2-7; tentative D call: TRBD2 (5 bases). The CDR3 has 14 amino acids. Germline V gene sequence: CDR1 SGHTS, CDR2 YDEGEE. Trimming stripped 4 bases from V and 7 bases from J, with 18 bases between. This chain's CDR3 is CASSPGEGAIEQYF. In DNA, the CDR3 is TGTGCCAGCAGCCCCGGGGAAGGAGCAATAGAGCAGTACTTC. Complete variable domain (other parts from reference TRBV5-8 and TRBJ2-7): EAGVTQSPTHLIKTRGQQATLRCSPISGHTSVYWYQQALGLGLQFLLWYDEGEERNRGNFPPRFSGRQFPNYSSELNVNALELEDSALYLCASSPGEGAIEQYFGPGTRLTVT.

V and J are TRBV7-6 and TRBJ2-2, with D unclear. Trimming stripped 1 base from V and 4 bases from J, with 7 bases between. Germline V gene sequence: CDR1 SGHVS, CDR2 FNYEAQ. There are 14 residues in the CDR3. The CDR3 DNA reads as TGTGCCAGCAGCTTAGTCATGGGCACCGGGGAGCTGTTTTTT. This encodes CASSLVMGTGELFF.

V gene TRBV15 combines with J gene TRBJ1-5, with TRBD1 as a possible D gene (6 bases). The CDR3 is 13 residues long. V shed 5 bases and J shed 13 bases, with 18 bases lying between them. Germline V lookup: CDR1 LNHNV, CDR2 YYDKDF (reference sequence). CDR3 sequence: CATSLAATGPQHF. CDR3 nucleotide sequence: TGTGCCACCAGCCTAGCCGCGACAGGTCCACAGCATTTT.

Remarks on this clonotype: This sequence may be a read error, since a much larger clone differs from it by one base. No conserved phenylalanine or tryptophan is present at the end of the CDR3, so a read error is the likely explanation. The rearrangement joins TRBV18 to TRBJ1-1; weak D call: TRBD1 (6 bases). Per germline, CDR1 KGHSH and CDR2 LQKENI. Trimming pared 3 bases from V and 0 bases from J, leaving 17 bases between. The CDR3 is made up of 17 amino acids. The CDR3, as DNA: TGTGCCAGCTCACCTGCCTGGGACACACACATGAACACTGAAGCTTTCCTT. Translating it yields CASSPAWDTHMNTEAFL.

A remark on this clonotype: A much larger clone differs from this one at a single base, so this may be a read error. V gene TRBV28 combines with J gene TRBJ2-7; no reliable D call. Germline V lookup: CDR1 MDHEN, CDR2 SYDVKM. CDR3 size: 13 residues. Trimming stripped 3 bases from V and 5 bases from J, with 11 bases between. The CDR3 loop reads CASSFRQYDEQYF. The CDR3 DNA reads as TGTGCCAGCAGTTTTCGGCAGTATGACGAGCAGTACTTC.

This clonotype was counted at least ten times. The rearrangement joins TRBV19 to TRBJ2-7; D perhaps matches TRBD1 (6 bases). The CDR3 is 14 amino acids. CDR1 is LNHDA, CDR2 SQIVND, per germline (reference sequence). The V gene lost 1 base and the J gene lost 3 bases, with 10 bases spanning the gap. CDR3 in amino acids: CASSIVPDSYEQYF. The DNA for the CDR3 is TGTGCCAGTAGTATAGTCCCGGACAGCTACGAGCAGTACTTC.

The rearrangement joins TRBV28 to TRBJ2-7, with 11 bases identical to TRBD1. Germline lookup yields CDR1 MDHEN and CDR2 SYDVKM. CDR3 length equals 15 residues. Trimming removed 5 bases from V and 6 bases from J; junction bases left unmatched: 9. The CDR3 region is CASSPTGTGGFEQYF. DNA for the CDR3: TGTGCCAGCAGTCCTACCGGGACAGGGGGTTTCGAGCAGTACTTC.

In its sample, this clonotype was seen a few times. CDR3 sequence (DNA): TGTGCCAGCAGTTTTCCCCATTTGGGAGTGGGAAATCAGCCCCAGCATTTT. Its translation is CASSFPHLGVGNQPQHF. This sequence joins TRBV6-2 or TRBV6-3 and TRBJ1-5; D is ambiguous. Germline-derived CDR1 and CDR2 are MNHEY and SVGEGT. The CDR3 contains 17 residues. The V end lost 4 bases, the J end lost 4 bases, and 20 bases lay between the germline ends.

On this clonotype: A read error is possible here, since a much larger clone lies one base away. Lacking the conserved final phenylalanine or tryptophan, this CDR3 likely reflects a read error. The chain's CDR3 is CASSPGAREQYL. The CDR3 DNA is TGTGCCAGCAGTCCAGGTGCGAGGGAGCAGTACCTC. The V and J genes are TRBV6-5 and TRBJ2-7; D is undetermined. V was clipped by 5 bases and J by 7 bases, with 12 bases between them. Germline CDR1 is MNHEY and CDR2 is SVGAGI. The CDR3 totals 12 residues.

The table lists this clonotype with many counts. The chain is built from TRBV7-9 and TRBJ2-5; TRBD1 might be the D (5 bases). Between the trimmed V and J ends, which lost 4 bases and 0 bases, there was a span of 9 bases. This CDR3 has 14 residues. Germline CDR1 and CDR2: SEHNR and FQNEAQ (reference sequence). The CDR3 loop reads CASSSKTDQETQYF. The CDR3 region has the DNA TGTGCCAGCAGCTCCAAGACAGACCAAGAGACCCAGTACTTC.

This clonotype was seen repeatedly, ten times or more. The chain combines TRBV7-9 with TRBJ2-7, with D possibly being TRBD1 (6 bases). Per germline, CDR1 SEHNR and CDR2 FQNEAQ (reference sequence). V lost 4 bases and J lost 4, with 11 bases in between. This CDR3 has 13 amino acids. The CDR3 nucleotides read TGTGCCAGCAGCTCGGGACAAAATTACGAGCAGTACTTC. It codes for CASSSGQNYEQYF.

This clonotype has a count of ten or more. This chain connects TRBV28 to TRBJ2-5; 10 nucleotides match TRBD2. CDR3 length: 16 residues. Germline trimming cut 2 bases from V and 0 bases from J; bases unmatched to any gene: 3. CDR1 and CDR2 (germline): MDHEN, SYDVKM. The DNA of the CDR3 is TGTGCCAGCAGTTTAGGACTAGCGGCAAACCAAGAGACCCAGTACTTC. Amino acid sequence: CASSLGLAANQETQYF.

This clonotype was observed a handful of times. The chain is built from TRBV29-1 and TRBJ2-5; D call uncertain. The CDR3 extends over 13 amino acids. Germline V gene sequence: CDR1 SQVTM, CDR2 ANQGSEA. The V end lost 3 bases, the J end lost 4 bases, and 12 bases lay between the germline ends. The CDR3 DNA sequence: TGCAGCGTTGATCCACCTAATTCAGAGACCCAGTACTTC. It specifies CSVDPPNSETQYF.

Details on this clonotype: This sequence may be a read error, since a much larger clone differs from it by one base. The chain couples TRBV5-6 to TRBJ2-7; D unclear. The germline V gene has CDR1 SGHDT and CDR2 YYEEEE. The CDR3 is made up of 15 amino acids. CDR3 region: CAGSLVNSGTNEQYF. The CDR3 region has the DNA TGTGCCGGCAGCTTGGTTAATTCCGGAACCAACGAGCAGTACTTC.

About this clonotype: A much larger clone differs from this one at a single base, so this may be a read error. This chain joins TRBV7-9 and TRBJ2-3; D possibly corresponds to TRBD2 (8 bases). The CDR3 spans 16 residues. Per germline, CDR1 SEHNR and CDR2 FQNEAQ (reference sequence). The DNA of the CDR3 is TGTGTCAGCAGCTTGAGGGGACAGCGGGGGACAGATACGCAGTATTTT. Amino acid sequence: CVSSLRGQRGTDTQYF.

Comments on this clonotype: This sequence may be a read error, since a much larger clone differs from it by one base. This sequence joins TRBV7-2 and TRBJ2-3; TRBD2 aligns across 7 bases. Per germline, CDR1 SGHTA and CDR2 FQGNSA. V lost 2 bases to trimming and J lost 2 bases; unmatched junction nucleotides: 10. CDR3 size: 17 residues. CDR3 protein: CASSLRLAGELTDTQYF. The CDR3 bases are TGTGCCAGCAGCTTAAGGTTGGCGGGAGAACTCACAGATACGCAGTATTTT.

On this clonotype: This may arise from a read error, as a much more abundant clone is one base away. The V and J genes are TRBV6-6 and TRBJ1-5; no reliable D call. Per germline, CDR1 MNHNY and CDR2 SVGAGI (reference sequence). Trimming shortened V by 8 bases and J by 7 bases, and 12 bases separated the two germline ends. The CDR3 consists of 12 residues. DNA of the CDR3: TGTGCCAGCGGTTCTGGTGAGCAGCCCCAGCATTTT. Its protein product is CASGSGEQPQHF.